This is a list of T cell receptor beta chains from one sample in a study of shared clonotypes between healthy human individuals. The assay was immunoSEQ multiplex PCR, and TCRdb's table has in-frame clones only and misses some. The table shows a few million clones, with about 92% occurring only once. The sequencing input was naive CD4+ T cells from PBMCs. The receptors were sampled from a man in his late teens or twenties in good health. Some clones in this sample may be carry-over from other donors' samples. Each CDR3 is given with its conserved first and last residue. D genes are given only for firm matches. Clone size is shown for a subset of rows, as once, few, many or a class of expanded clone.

CDR3nt: TGTGCCAGCAGCCCCACTCGCGGGAGGCTAAACAATGAGCAGTTCTTC
CDR3aa: CASSPTRGRLNNEQFF
d_gene: TRBD2
j_gene: TRBJ2-1
abundance: .
v_gene: TRBV27

CDR3nt: TGTGCCAGCAGTTTATGGGGACAGAGCTCCTACGAGCAGTACTTC
CDR3aa: CASSLWGQSSYEQYF
d_gene: TRBD1
j_gene: TRBJ2-7
abundance: .
v_gene: TRBV28

CDR3nt: TGTGCCAGCATCTCGGGGCAGGGGGCCGACGAGCAGTACTTC
CDR3aa: CASISGQGADEQYF
d_gene: TRBD1
j_gene: TRBJ2-7
abundance: .
v_gene: TRBV28

CDR3nt: TGCGCCAGCAGCCAATTTCGAGGGGAACCAAGCAATCAGCCCCAGCATTTT
CDR3aa: CASSQFRGEPSNQPQHF
d_gene: .
j_gene: TRBJ1-5
abundance: few
v_gene: TRBV4-1

CDR3nt: TGTGCCAGCTCACACCCCGGGACAGCTTCTCCTTTCTATGGCTACACCTTC
CDR3aa: CASSHPGTASPFYGYTF
d_gene: TRBD1
j_gene: TRBJ1-2
abundance: .
v_gene: TRBV18

CDR3nt: TGTGCCAGCAGTCCCGGGACAGGAGGTATTCAGTACTTC
CDR3aa: CASSPGTGGIQYF
d_gene: TRBD1
j_gene: TRBJ2-4
abundance: once
v_gene: TRBV6-5

CDR3nt: TGCAGCCTTGCCCAGGGGGATGAGACCCAGTACTTC
CDR3aa: CSLAQGDETQYF
d_gene: TRBD1
j_gene: TRBJ2-5
abundance: .
v_gene: TRBV29-1

CDR3nt: TGTGCCTCAGGGGGCGAGGGTGAAAAACTGTTTTTT
CDR3aa: CASGGEGEKLFF
d_gene: TRBD1
j_gene: TRBJ1-4
abundance: .
v_gene: TRBV30

CDR3nt: TGTGCCAGCAGTTCCAGAGTAACTTCCGAGCAGTACTTC
CDR3aa: CASSSRVTSEQYF
d_gene: .
j_gene: TRBJ2-7
abundance: once
v_gene: TRBV27

CDR3nt: TGCGCCAGCAGCTCCGATACGGGCTACGAGCAGTACTTC
CDR3aa: CASSSDTGYEQYF
d_gene: .
j_gene: TRBJ2-7
abundance: .
v_gene: TRBV5-1

CDR3nt: TGTGCCAGCAGTGAGGGCAGGGTGGGGTACTTC
CDR3aa: CASSEGRVGYF
d_gene: .
j_gene: TRBJ2-7
abundance: .
v_gene: TRBV2

CDR3nt: TGTGCCAGCAGTTACTCCGGGCCCCTCTCTGGAAACACCATATATTTT
CDR3aa: CASSYSGPLSGNTIYF
d_gene: .
j_gene: TRBJ1-3
abundance: .
v_gene: TRBV6-5

CDR3nt: TGTGCCAGCAGACGGGAGGGCCCAGATACGCAGTATTTT
CDR3aa: CASRREGPDTQYF
d_gene: TRBD2
j_gene: TRBJ2-3
abundance: .
v_gene: TRBV6-1

CDR3nt: TGTGCCAGCTCACCACCGAGCGGCTACAATGAGCAGTTCTTC
CDR3aa: CASSPPSGYNEQFF
d_gene: .
j_gene: TRBJ2-1
abundance: .
v_gene: TRBV18

CDR3nt: TGCAGCGGACGCAGGGGCGACGAGCAGTACTTC
CDR3aa: CSGRRGDEQYF
d_gene: .
j_gene: TRBJ2-7
abundance: .
v_gene: TRBV29-1

CDR3nt: TGTGCCTGGACCCCATGGGGGGAAAAACTGTTTTTT
CDR3aa: CAWTPWGEKLFF
d_gene: .
j_gene: TRBJ1-4
abundance: few
v_gene: TRBV30

CDR3nt: TGCAGCGTTGTAGTAGCGGGAGCGAGCACAGATACGCAGTATTTT
CDR3aa: CSVVVAGASTDTQYF
d_gene: TRBD2
j_gene: TRBJ2-3
abundance: .
v_gene: TRBV29-1

CDR3nt: TGTGCCATCAGTGAGTCTTGGTCGGAAGTGGGGGGCGGCTACACCTTC
CDR3aa: CAISESWSEVGGGYTF
d_gene: .
j_gene: TRBJ1-2
abundance: .
v_gene: TRBV10-3

CDR3nt: TGTGCCTGGAGTGTACTTCTGGTGGGGGCCCCGTACTCTGGCTACACCTTC
CDR3aa: CAWSVLLVGAPYSGYTF
d_gene: .
j_gene: TRBJ1-2
abundance: .
v_gene: TRBV30

CDR3nt: TGTGCCAGCAGTTACTCGGTCCTCACAGATACGCAGTATTTT
CDR3aa: CASSYSVLTDTQYF
d_gene: .
j_gene: TRBJ2-3
abundance: .
v_gene: TRBV6-6

CDR3nt: TGTGCCAGCAGTTCCGTTTTGGGGGCCTTGGAGCGGAGACCCACCTACGAGCAGTACTTC
CDR3aa: CASSSVLGALERRPTYEQYF
d_gene: .
j_gene: TRBJ2-7
abundance: few
v_gene: TRBV28

CDR3nt: TGTGCCAGCAGTGCGGGGAATGAGCAGTTCTTC
CDR3aa: CASSAGNEQFF
d_gene: .
j_gene: TRBJ2-1
abundance: .
v_gene: TRBV6-1

CDR3nt: TGTGCCAGCAGCGTAGGGGGGCCAGGGTTTGGTGGAAACACCATATATTTT
CDR3aa: CASSVGGPGFGGNTIYF
d_gene: .
j_gene: TRBJ1-3
abundance: once
v_gene: TRBV9

CDR3nt: TGCGCCAGCAGCCAAGGGTCCGCAGGGCATGGGTATGGCTACACCTTC
CDR3aa: CASSQGSAGHGYGYTF
d_gene: .
j_gene: TRBJ1-2
abundance: .
v_gene: TRBV4-3

CDR3nt: TGCGCCAGCAGAATAGCGGGAGGCACGAACACCGGGGAGCTGTTTTTT
CDR3aa: CASRIAGGTNTGELFF
d_gene: TRBD2
j_gene: TRBJ2-2
abundance: .
v_gene: TRBV10-2

CDR3nt: TGTGCCAGCAGTGAAGCGCTAGGTCGGGAGCAGTACTTC
CDR3aa: CASSEALGREQYF
d_gene: .
j_gene: TRBJ2-7
abundance: .
v_gene: TRBV6-1

CDR3nt: TGTGCCAGCAGCTTAGGAAGCGGGAGGCTCTACAATGAGCAGTTCTTC
CDR3aa: CASSLGSGRLYNEQFF
d_gene: TRBD2
j_gene: TRBJ2-1
abundance: .
v_gene: TRBV7-2

CDR3nt: TGCGCCAGCAGCCATCCCGGGCGGGAGAACTACGAGCAGTACTTC
CDR3aa: CASSHPGRENYEQYF
d_gene: TRBD2
j_gene: TRBJ2-7
abundance: .
v_gene: TRBV4-1

CDR3nt: TGCAGCGGGGGACAGAGCTCCTACGAGCAGTACTTC
CDR3aa: CSGGQSSYEQYF
d_gene: TRBD1
j_gene: TRBJ2-7
abundance: once
v_gene: TRBV29-1

CDR3nt: TGTGCCACCAGCAGAGATAACATGAAGTGGACAGGTTACAATGAGCAGTTCTTC
CDR3aa: CATSRDNMKWTGYNEQFF
d_gene: TRBD1
j_gene: TRBJ2-1
abundance: .
v_gene: TRBV15

CDR3nt: TGTGCCAGCTCACCCGGGACAGAGAACACTGAAGCTTTCTTT
CDR3aa: CASSPGTENTEAFF
d_gene: TRBD1
j_gene: TRBJ1-1
abundance: few
v_gene: TRBV18

CDR3nt: TGTGCCAGCAGCCGGGGACAGGGCGTCGACACCATATATTTT
CDR3aa: CASSRGQGVDTIYF
d_gene: TRBD1
j_gene: TRBJ1-3
abundance: .
v_gene: TRBV7-3

CDR3nt: TGTGCCAGCAGTGGGGACAAGGCCAATAATGAAAAACTGTTTTTT
CDR3aa: CASSGDKANNEKLFF
d_gene: .
j_gene: TRBJ1-4
abundance: .
v_gene: TRBV28

CDR3nt: TGCGCCAGCAGCCACTTAGGGACAGCCTATGGCTACACCTTC
CDR3aa: CASSHLGTAYGYTF
d_gene: TRBD1
j_gene: TRBJ1-2
abundance: few
v_gene: TRBV4-1

CDR3nt: TGTGCCAGTAGCCCCGGATGGGGCACAGATACGCAGTATTTT
CDR3aa: CASSPGWGTDTQYF
d_gene: .
j_gene: TRBJ2-3
abundance: .
v_gene: TRBV19

CDR3nt: TGTGCCAGCAGCTTAGGACAGGGCACAGATACGCAGTATTTT
CDR3aa: CASSLGQGTDTQYF
d_gene: .
j_gene: TRBJ2-3
abundance: .
v_gene: TRBV7-6

CDR3nt: TGTGCCAGAAGCTTGGGACTAGCCTACACAGATACGCAGTATTTT
CDR3aa: CARSLGLAYTDTQYF
d_gene: TRBD2
j_gene: TRBJ2-3
abundance: .
v_gene: TRBV5-3